This TCR beta chain stems from a study of blood T cell repertoires in COVID-19. For the study at large: T cells, B-cell-depleted T cells, or PBMCs provided the cDNA or gDNA that served as material.

This clone is a singleton in its sample. Authors' methods: By means of reference gene primer amplification, nucleated cell counts were estimated. Using immunoSEQ multiplex PCR, the repertoire was profiled, and TCRdb retains in-frame clones only, with some absent. V and J calls plus clone size are reproduced from that table; the DNA served to infer D and trimming. Of some 130,000 clones listed, 70% to 90% were seen once; the top ten hold approximately 10%. Trimming left V 7 bases short and J 0 bases short, with 16 bases between. Per the germline V gene, CDR1 is SGHRS and CDR2 is YFSETQ. The CDR3 sequence is 15 residues long.

The receptor's source is a middle-aged man with acute or convalescent COVID-19. The sequenced sample consisted of peripheral blood. This chain joins TRBV5-1 and TRBJ1-1; no reliable D call. CDR3 nucleotide sequence: TGCGCCAGCTACCAAGACATGGTCATGAACACTGAAGCTTTCTTT. Residues: CASYQDMVMNTEAFF.